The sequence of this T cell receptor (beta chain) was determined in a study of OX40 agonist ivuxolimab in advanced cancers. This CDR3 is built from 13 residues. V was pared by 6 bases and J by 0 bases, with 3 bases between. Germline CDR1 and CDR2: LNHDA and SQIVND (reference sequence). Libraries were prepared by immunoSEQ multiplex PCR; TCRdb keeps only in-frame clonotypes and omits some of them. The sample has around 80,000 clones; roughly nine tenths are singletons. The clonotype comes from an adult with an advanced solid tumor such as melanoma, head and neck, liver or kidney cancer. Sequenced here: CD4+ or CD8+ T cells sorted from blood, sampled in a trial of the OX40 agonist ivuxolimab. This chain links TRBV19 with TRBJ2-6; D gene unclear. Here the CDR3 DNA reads TGTGCCAGTAGGGACTCTGGGGCCAACGTCCTGACTTTC. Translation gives CASRDSGANVLTF.